This T cell receptor beta chain came from a study of T cell changes during pregnancy in multiple sclerosis. V shed 6 bases, J shed 2 bases, and the junction held 4 bases outside the gene matches. CDR1 and CDR2 from the germline V gene are MDHEN and SYDVKM. The CDR3 length is 16 residues. Libraries were prepared by immunoSEQ multiplex PCR; TCRdb keeps only in-frame clonotypes and omits some of them. The sample holds 95,000 to 100,000 clones; about nine tenths are singletons and the top ten take 3.1%. The sequence came from a female donor with multiple sclerosis, enrolled in a pregnancy study. The rearrangement links TRBV28 to TRBJ2-1; TRBD2 agrees at 13 bases. The source material was peripheral blood, sampled in the second trimester of pregnancy. The CDR3: CASRPGLAGPYNEQFF. CDR3 in DNA: TGTGCCAGCAGGCCGGGACTAGCGGGACCCTACAATGAGCAGTTCTTC.